These 19 T cell receptor beta chains share one sample of origin, sequenced in a study of a mutant IDH1 vaccine in newly diagnosed glioma. Using immunoSEQ multiplex PCR, the repertoire was profiled, and TCRdb retains in-frame clones only, with some absent. The top ten hold less than 0.65% of the sample, which has 95,000 to 100,000 clones, around 90% seen once. Time point meaning: baseline, week 1 (first vaccination visit). As to treatment: pre-vaccination baseline after standard-of-care therapy. The specimen comprised PBMCs, sampled from a glioma patient treated with radiotherapy, temozolomide or both. These receptors were taken from a woman in her 50s with glioma.

This clone was observed a few times. This sequence joins TRBV29-1 and TRBJ2-7; the match to TRBD1 covers 8 bases. The V gene end was trimmed by 6 bases and the J gene end by 2 bases; junction bases not matched to a gene: 15. The CDR3 runs 16 residues. Germline CDR1 is SQVTM and CDR2 is ANQGSEA. The CDR3 DNA reads TGCAGCGTGCCCTTGGGACCCGGACAGGGCGCCTACGAGCAGTACTTC. Its translation is CSVPLGPGQGAYEQYF.

This chain connects TRBV6-5 to TRBJ1-4; D perhaps matches TRBD1 (5 bases). Germline assignment: CDR1 MNHEY and CDR2 SVGAGI. Between the trimmed V and J ends, which lost 5 bases and 9 bases, there was a span of 16 bases. The CDR3 consists of 14 residues. CDR3 protein: CASSIGGAEKKLFF. As DNA, the CDR3 is TGTGCCAGCAGTATAGGAGGGGCAGAAAAAAAACTGTTTTTT.

The chain has TRBV6-1 and TRBJ2-2; possible D gene TRBD1, 6 bases. The germline V and J ends were trimmed by 10 bases and 4 bases, with 13 bases remaining between them. Germline CDR1 is MNHNS and CDR2 is SASEGT. This CDR3 has 13 amino acids. This CDR3 reads CATGQSITGELFF. The DNA for the CDR3 is TGTGCCACCGGACAGTCGATCACCGGGGAGCTGTTTTTT.

This sequence joins TRBV6-4 and TRBJ2-3, with D hard to call. Germline loops: CDR1 MRHNA, CDR2 SNTAGT. Trimming left V 5 bases short and J 4 bases short, with 13 bases between. This CDR3 has 14 residues. CDR3 DNA sequence: TGTGCCAGCAGTCCCGGTCCGGGTCCAGATACGCAGTATTTT. It codes for CASSPGPGPDTQYF.

The V gene is TRBV13, the J gene TRBJ2-3; 11 bases agree with TRBD2. Germline CDR1 is PRHDT and CDR2 is FYEKMQ (reference sequence). This CDR3 comprises 16 residues. Trimming cost V 5 bases and J 2 bases; bases outside gene matches: 6. CDR3 nucleotide sequence: TGTGCCAGCAGCCTAAATAGCGGGAGGGACACAGATACGCAGTATTTT. It is translated as CASSLNSGRDTDTQYF. Full variable domain (missing parts from reference TRBV13 and TRBJ2-3): AAGVIQSPRHLIKEKRETATLKCYPIPRHDTVYWYQQGPGQDPQFLISFYEKMQSDKGSIPDRFSAQQFSDYHSELNMSSLELGDSALYFCASSLNSGRDTDTQYFGPGTRLTVL.

This chain uses TRBV5-1 with TRBJ1-2; D is possibly TRBD1 (5 bases). CDR1 SGHRS and CDR2 YFSETQ come from the germline V gene. The V and J ends lost 2 bases and 3 bases respectively, with 8 bases between them. This CDR3 spans 13 amino acids. The CDR3: CASSFRGDYGYTF. In nucleotides, the CDR3 is TGCGCCAGCAGCTTTCGGGGCGACTATGGCTACACCTTC.

The chain joins TRBV14 to TRBJ2-7; 9 bases match TRBD2. Trimming cost V 0 bases and J 2 bases; bases outside gene matches: 2. Germline V CDR1 and CDR2: SGHDN, FVKESK. This CDR3 comprises 15 residues. The CDR3 sequence: CASSQEGLAAYEQYF. CDR3 DNA: TGTGCCAGCAGCCAAGAGGGACTAGCTGCCTACGAGCAGTACTTC.

V and J are TRBV11-2 and TRBJ1-2; perhaps TRBD1 as D (5 bases). Germline CDR1 reads SGHAT; CDR2 reads FQNNGV. This CDR3 region has 16 residues. With 5 bases removed from V and 5 bases from J, the gap between germline ends came to 21 bases. The CDR3 DNA reads TGTGCCAGCAGCCCCCTTTCAGGGAAGGCCCCTTATGGCTACACCTTC. As protein: CASSPLSGKAPYGYTF.

The chain uses TRBV4-2 and TRBJ2-5; tentative D call: TRBD1 (5 bases). The DNA end favors TRBJ2-7, so the J call may be wrong. This CDR3 contains 15 residues. Germline V gene sequence: CDR1 LGHNA, CDR2 YNFKEQ. CDR3 region: CASSQEFQGPYEQYF. The CDR3 bases are TGTGCCAGCAGCCAAGAATTTCAGGGTCCCTACGAGCAGTACTTC.

The rearrangement joins TRBV11-1 to TRBJ2-3; 10 nucleotides align to TRBD1. V lost 4 bases and J lost 5; bases outside the gene matches: 3. The CDR3 has 14 residues. CDR1 is SGHAT, CDR2 FQDESV, per germline (reference sequence). As DNA, the CDR3 is TGTGCCAGCAGCTGGGGGACAGGGGAAGATACGCAGTATTTT. It translates to CASSWGTGEDTQYF.

The chain couples TRBV10-3 to TRBJ1-1; 8 bases agree with TRBD1. J lost 4 bases, V lost 9 bases, and 7 bases had no gene match. The germline gives CDR1 ENHRY, CDR2 SYGVKD. This CDR3 spans 13 amino acids. The CDR3, as DNA: TGTGCCATTACCCAGGGGGCCAGCACTGAAGCTTTCTTT. Protein product: CAITQGASTEAFF.

The chain combines TRBV21-1 with TRBJ1-5; the table's D call TRBD1 went unverified against the DNA. TRBV21-1 is shown as a pseudogene. The CDR3 is 16 residues long. The CDR3 loop reads CASSLLGQESNQPQHF. CDR3 nucleotides: TGTGCCAGCAGCCTTTTGGGACAGGAGAGCAATCAGCCCCAGCATTTT.

The chain has TRBV6-4 and TRBJ1-1; 7 nucleotides line up with TRBD1. Trimming took 5 bases from V and 3 from J; bases not matched to a gene: 6. The CDR3 spans 14 residues. Germline-derived CDR1 and CDR2 are MRHNA and SNTAGT. The CDR3 here is CASSPTGWDTEAFF. The CDR3 DNA reads as TGTGCCAGCAGTCCGACAGGGTGGGACACTGAAGCTTTCTTT.

This clone turned up a few times. The chain recombines TRBV4-2 with TRBJ1-1; 9 bases are a match to TRBD1. V shed 5 bases, J shed 1 base, and the junction held 5 bases outside the gene matches. The CDR3 length is 15 residues. The germline V gene has CDR1 LGHNA and CDR2 YNFKEQ. CDR3 loop: CASSRTGAENTEAFF. DNA of the CDR3: TGTGCCAGCAGCAGGACAGGGGCCGAGAACACTGAAGCTTTCTTT.

The chain carries TRBV5-4 and TRBJ2-2, with TRBD2 as a possible D gene (6 bases). This CDR3 region has 15 residues. From germline, CDR1 is SGHNT and CDR2 YYREEE (reference sequence). Trimming took 4 bases from V and 1 from J, leaving 11 bases between them. The CDR3 sequence: CASSVAVKNTGELFF. As DNA, the CDR3 is TGTGCCAGCAGCGTAGCGGTAAAGAACACCGGGGAGCTGTTTTTT.

The V call is TRBV1, the J call TRBJ2-7; the table names TRBD2, a call not compared with the DNA. TRBV1 is annotated as a pseudogene. The length of the CDR3 is 13 residues. The DNA of the CDR3 is TGCACCAGCAGCCACCCGGGGAGGTCCGAGCAGTACTTC. Translated, it gives CTSSHPGRSEQYF.

This sequence joins TRBV27 and TRBJ2-3, with D perhaps matching TRBD1 or TRBD2 (5 bases each). The CDR3 totals 14 residues. Germline V gene data show CDR1 as MNHEY and CDR2 as SMNVEV (reference sequence). V was cut by 1 base and J by 0 bases, with 5 bases left in between. Written as DNA, the CDR3 is TGTGCCAGCAGTTTATGGGGGAGCACAGATACGCAGTATTTT. This sequence encodes CASSLWGSTDTQYF.

The chain is built from TRBV9 and TRBJ2-2, with a tentative D call TRBD1 (6 bases). The germline V and J ends were trimmed by 2 bases and 0 bases, with 8 bases remaining between them. This CDR3 region has 15 residues. Germline-derived CDR1 and CDR2 are SGDLS and YYNGEE. CDR3 region: CASSVQGTNTGELFF. DNA for the CDR3: TGTGCCAGCAGCGTGCAGGGGACGAACACCGGGGAGCTGTTTTTT.

J is TRBJ2-2 and V is TRBV5-6, with a tentative D call TRBD1 (6 bases). Germline V lookup: CDR1 SGHDT, CDR2 YYEEEE. This CDR3 comprises 16 residues. Trimming pared 2 bases from V and 5 bases from J, leaving 16 bases between. CDR3 in DNA: TGTGCCAGCAGCTTCAAGGCCAGGGGAAGGACCGGGGAGCTGTTTTTT. Protein: CASSFKARGRTGELFF.